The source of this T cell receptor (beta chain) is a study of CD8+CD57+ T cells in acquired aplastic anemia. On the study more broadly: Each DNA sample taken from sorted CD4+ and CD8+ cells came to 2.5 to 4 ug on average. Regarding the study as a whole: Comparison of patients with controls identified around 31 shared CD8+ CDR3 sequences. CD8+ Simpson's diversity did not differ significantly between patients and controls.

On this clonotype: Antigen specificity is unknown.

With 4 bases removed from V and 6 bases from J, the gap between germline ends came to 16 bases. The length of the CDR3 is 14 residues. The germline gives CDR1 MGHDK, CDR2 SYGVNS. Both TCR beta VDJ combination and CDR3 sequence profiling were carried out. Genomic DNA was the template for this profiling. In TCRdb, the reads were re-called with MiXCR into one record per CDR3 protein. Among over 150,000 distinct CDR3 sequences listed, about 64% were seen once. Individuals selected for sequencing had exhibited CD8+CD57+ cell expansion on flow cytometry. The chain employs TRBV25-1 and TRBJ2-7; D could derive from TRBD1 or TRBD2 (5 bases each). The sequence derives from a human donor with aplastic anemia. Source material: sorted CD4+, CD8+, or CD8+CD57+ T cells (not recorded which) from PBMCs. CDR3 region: CASSVTSGGSEQYF. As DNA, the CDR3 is TGTGCCAGCAGTGTCACCAGTGGGGGAAGCGAGCAGTACTTC.